The 2 T cell receptor beta chains in this list originate from one sample, sequenced in a study of T cells in Graves' hyperthyroidism and ophthalmopathy. RNA transcripts provided the source from which TCR beta CDR3 regions were amplified. HTBI primers were the set used in a first-round RT-PCR of the TCR CDR3. From the multiplex PCR reads, TCRdb called clonotypes with MiXCR, one entry per CDR3 protein. The sample holds under 300,000 distinct CDR3 sequences, 12% to 15% seen once. The source material was blood. These receptors all stem from a middle-aged woman with Graves' hyperthyroidism.

This clonotype was recorded at least ten times. The chain couples TRBV7-2 to TRBJ2-3; 12 nucleotides align to TRBD2. CDR3 length: 14 amino acids. Germline V gives CDR1 SGHTA, CDR2 FQGNSA. The trim removed 5 bases at V and 5 bases at J, leaving 2 bases unmatched. The CDR3 is CASSPTSGRDTQYF. Written as DNA, the CDR3 is TGTGCCAGCAGCCCGACTAGCGGGAGAGATACGCAGTATTTT. Combining the CDR3 with reference TRBV7-2 and TRBJ2-3 gives the whole variable domain GAGVSQSPSNKVTEKGKDVELRCDPISGHTALYWYRQSLGQGLEFLIYFQGNSAPDKSGLPSDRFSAERTGGSVSTLTIQRTQQEDSAVYLCASSPTSGRDTQYFGPGTRLTVL.

This clonotype was seen many times. This chain uses TRBV15 with TRBJ1-1; D gene uncertain. This CDR3 is 14 amino acids long. The V and J ends lost 0 bases and 2 bases respectively, with 7 bases between them. Germline CDR1 is LNHNV and CDR2 is YYDKDF (reference sequence). The DNA for the CDR3 is TGTGCCACCAGCAGAGATAAAGGCAACACTGAAGCTTTCTTT. Translated: CATSRDKGNTEAFF.